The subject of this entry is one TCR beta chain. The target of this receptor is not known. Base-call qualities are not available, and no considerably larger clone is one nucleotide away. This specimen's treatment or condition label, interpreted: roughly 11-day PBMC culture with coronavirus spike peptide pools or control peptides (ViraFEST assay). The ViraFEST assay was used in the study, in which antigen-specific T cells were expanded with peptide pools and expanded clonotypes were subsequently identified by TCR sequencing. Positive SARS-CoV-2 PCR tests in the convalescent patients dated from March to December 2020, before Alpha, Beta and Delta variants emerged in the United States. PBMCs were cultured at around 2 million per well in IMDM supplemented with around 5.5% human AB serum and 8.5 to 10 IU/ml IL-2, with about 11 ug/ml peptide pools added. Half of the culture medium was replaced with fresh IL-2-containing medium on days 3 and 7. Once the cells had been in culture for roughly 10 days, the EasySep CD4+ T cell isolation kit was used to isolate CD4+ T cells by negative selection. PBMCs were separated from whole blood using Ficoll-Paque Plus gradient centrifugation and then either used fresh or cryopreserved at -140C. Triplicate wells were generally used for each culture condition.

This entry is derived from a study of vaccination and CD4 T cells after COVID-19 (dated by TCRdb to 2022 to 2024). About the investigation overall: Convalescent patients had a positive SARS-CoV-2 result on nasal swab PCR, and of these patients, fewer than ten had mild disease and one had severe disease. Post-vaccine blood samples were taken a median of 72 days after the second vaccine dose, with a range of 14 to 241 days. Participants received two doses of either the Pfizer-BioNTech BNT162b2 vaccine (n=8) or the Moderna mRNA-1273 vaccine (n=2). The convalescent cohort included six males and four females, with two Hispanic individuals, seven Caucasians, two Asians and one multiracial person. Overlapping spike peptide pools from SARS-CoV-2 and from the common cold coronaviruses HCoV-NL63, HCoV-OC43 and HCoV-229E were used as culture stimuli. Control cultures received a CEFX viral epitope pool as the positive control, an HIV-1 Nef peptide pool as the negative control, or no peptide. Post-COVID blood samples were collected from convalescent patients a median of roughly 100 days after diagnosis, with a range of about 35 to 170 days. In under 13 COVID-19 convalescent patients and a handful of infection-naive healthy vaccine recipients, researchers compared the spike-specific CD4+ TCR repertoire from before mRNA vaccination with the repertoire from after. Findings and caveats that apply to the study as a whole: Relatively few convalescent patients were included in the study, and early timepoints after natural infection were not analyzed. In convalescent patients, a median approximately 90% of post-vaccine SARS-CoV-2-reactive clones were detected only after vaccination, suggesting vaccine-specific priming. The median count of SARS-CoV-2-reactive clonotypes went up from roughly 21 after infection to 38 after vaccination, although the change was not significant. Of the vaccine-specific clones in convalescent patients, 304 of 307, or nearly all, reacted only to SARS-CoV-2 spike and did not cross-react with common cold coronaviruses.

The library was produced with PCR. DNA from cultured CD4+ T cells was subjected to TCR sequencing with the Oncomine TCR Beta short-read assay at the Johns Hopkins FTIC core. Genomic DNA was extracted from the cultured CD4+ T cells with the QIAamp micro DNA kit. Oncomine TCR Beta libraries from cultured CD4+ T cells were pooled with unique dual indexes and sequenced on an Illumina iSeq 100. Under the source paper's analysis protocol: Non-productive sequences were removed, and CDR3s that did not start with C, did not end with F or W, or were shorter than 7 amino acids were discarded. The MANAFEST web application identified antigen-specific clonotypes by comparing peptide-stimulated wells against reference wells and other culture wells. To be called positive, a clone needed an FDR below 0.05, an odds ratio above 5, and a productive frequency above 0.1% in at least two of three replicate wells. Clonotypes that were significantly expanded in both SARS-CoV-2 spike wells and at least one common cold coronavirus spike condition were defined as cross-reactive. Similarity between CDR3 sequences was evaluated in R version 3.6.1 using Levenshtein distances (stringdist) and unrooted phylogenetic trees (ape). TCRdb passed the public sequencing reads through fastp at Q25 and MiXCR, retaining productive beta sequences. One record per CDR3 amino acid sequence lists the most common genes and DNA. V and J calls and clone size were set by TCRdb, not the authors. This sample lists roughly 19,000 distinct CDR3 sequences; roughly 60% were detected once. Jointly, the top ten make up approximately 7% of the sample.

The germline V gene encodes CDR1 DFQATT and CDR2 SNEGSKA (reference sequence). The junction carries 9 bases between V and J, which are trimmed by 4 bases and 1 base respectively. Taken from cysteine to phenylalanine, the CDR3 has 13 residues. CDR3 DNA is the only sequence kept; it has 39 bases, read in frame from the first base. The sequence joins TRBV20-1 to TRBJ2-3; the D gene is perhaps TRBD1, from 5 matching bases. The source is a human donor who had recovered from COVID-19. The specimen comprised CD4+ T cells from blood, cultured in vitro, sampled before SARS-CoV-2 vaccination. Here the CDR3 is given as CSATGFGTDTQYF. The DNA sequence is TGCAGTGCTACAGGGTTCGGCACAGATACGCAGTATTTT.